This TCR beta chain was retrieved from a study of blood T cell repertoires in COVID-19. Turning to the study itself: Acute and convalescent COVID-19 specimens originated in the United States, Italy and Spain. PBMCs, B-cell-depleted T cells, or T cells provided the cDNA or gDNA that made up the material.

A remark on this clone: Other DNA sequences in this specimen translate into the identical CDR3.

Profiled with immunoSEQ multiplex PCR; TCRdb holds only in-frame clones, not every one. The sample contains about 180,000 clones, 82% of which appear only once. The germline CDR1 and CDR2 sequences are LNHDA and SQIVND (reference sequence). The CDR3 totals 15 residues. V was clipped by 4 bases and J by 2 bases; unmatched bases: 4. The rearrangement joins TRBV19 to TRBJ2-5; TRBD1 matches 10 bases. The origin of this receptor is a woman older than 75 with active or convalescent COVID-19. Sequencing was performed on peripheral blood. The CDR3 DNA is TGTGCCAGTAGTAGGGGGGACAGGGGTCAAGAGACCCAGTACTTC. Its protein is CASSRGDRGQETQYF.